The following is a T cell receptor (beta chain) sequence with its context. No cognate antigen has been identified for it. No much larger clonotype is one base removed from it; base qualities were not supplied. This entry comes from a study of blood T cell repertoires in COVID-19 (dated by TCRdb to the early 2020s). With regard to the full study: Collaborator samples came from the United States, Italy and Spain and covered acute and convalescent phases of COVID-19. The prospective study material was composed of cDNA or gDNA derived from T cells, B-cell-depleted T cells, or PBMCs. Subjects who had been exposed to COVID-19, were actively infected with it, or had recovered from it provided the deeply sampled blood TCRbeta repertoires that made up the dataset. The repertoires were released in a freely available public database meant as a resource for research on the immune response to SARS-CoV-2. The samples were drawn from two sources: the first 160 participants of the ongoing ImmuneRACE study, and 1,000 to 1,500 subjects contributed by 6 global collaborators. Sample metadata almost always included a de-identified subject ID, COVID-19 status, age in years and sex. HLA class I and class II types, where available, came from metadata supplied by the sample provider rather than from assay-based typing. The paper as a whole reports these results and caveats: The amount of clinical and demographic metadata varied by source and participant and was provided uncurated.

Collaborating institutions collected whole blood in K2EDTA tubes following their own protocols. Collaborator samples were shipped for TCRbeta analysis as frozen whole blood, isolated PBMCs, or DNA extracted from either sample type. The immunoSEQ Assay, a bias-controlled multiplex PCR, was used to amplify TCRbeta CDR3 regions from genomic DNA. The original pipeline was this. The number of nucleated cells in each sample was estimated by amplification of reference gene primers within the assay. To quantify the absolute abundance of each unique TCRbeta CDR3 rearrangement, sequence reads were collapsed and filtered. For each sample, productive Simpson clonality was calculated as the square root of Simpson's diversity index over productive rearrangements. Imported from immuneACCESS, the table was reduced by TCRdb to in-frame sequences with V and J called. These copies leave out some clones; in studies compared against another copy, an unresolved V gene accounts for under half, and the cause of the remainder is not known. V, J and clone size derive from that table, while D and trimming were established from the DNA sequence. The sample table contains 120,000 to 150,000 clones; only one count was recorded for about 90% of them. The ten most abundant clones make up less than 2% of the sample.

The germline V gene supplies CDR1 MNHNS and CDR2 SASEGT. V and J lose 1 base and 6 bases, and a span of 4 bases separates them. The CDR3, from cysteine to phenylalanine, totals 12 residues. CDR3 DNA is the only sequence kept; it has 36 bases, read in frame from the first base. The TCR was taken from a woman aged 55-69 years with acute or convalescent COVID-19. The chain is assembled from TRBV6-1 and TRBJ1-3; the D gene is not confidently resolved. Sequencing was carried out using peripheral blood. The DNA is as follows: TGTGCCAGCAGTGAAGGGCAAAACACCATATATTTT. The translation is CASSEGQNTIYF.